The 13 T cell receptor beta chains presented below share a single source sample, sequenced in a study of blood T cells in healthy people across ages (dated by TCRdb to the mid-2010s). Library preparation was by 5' RACE. TCRdb names Illumina HiSeq 2500 as the instrument used. A second PCR of roughly 7 to 12 cycles was run with a J-beta primer mix and a sample-barcoded 5' primer. The public sequencing data were trimmed at Q25 with fastp and processed into clonotypes with MiXCR by TCRdb, which kept only in-frame beta chains. Each entry merges the rows of one CDR3 protein and shows their most common DNA and genes. The sample includes approximately 820,000 distinct CDR3 sequences, with under 45% observed a single time. Together, the top ten hold approximately 19% of the sample. The sample taken for sequencing was blood. The receptor source for this set is a man aged 55 to 69 in good health.

V gene TRBV11-2 combines with J gene TRBJ2-5, with unresolved D. From germline, CDR1 is SGHAT and CDR2 FQNNGV. The V gene lost 7 bases and the J gene lost 4 bases, with 22 bases spanning the gap. This CDR3 comprises 16 residues. The CDR3 loop is CASIHGLGVVGETQYF. As DNA, the CDR3 is TGTGCCAGCATCCACGGGTTGGGTGTTGTGGGAGAGACCCAGTACTTC.

The V gene is TRBV7-8, the J gene TRBJ1-2; 7 bases map to TRBD1. The V and J ends lost 1 base and 3 bases, in that order; junction bases with no gene match: 5. The germline CDR1 and CDR2 sequences are SGHVS and FQNEAQ. This CDR3 contains 15 residues. The CDR3 loop is CASSLGGQSDYGYTF. The DNA for the CDR3 is TGTGCCAGCAGCTTAGGGGGACAGAGCGACTATGGCTACACCTTC.

This clonotype turned up a few times. The chain has TRBV5-1 and TRBJ2-3; D is unclear. Trimming took off 0 bases at V and 4 bases at J, with 9 bases between the two ends. Germline V gene data show CDR1 as SGHRS and CDR2 as YFSETQ. The CDR3 contains 14 residues. Here the CDR3 DNA reads TGCGCCAGCAGCTTGGCCCCAGGCGCAGATACGCAGTATTTT. Translation gives CASSLAPGADTQYF. The full variable domain, its missing parts supplied by reference TRBV5-1 and TRBJ2-3, is KAGVTQTPRYLIKTRGQQVTLSCSPISGHRSVSWYQQTPGQGLQFLFEYFSETQRNKGNFPGRFSGRQFSNSRSEMNVSTLELGDSALYLCASSLAPGADTQYFGPGTRLTVL.

This clonotype was counted once. This chain's CDR3 is CSAPKRAGGSTEAFF. CDR3 DNA: TGCAGTGCCCCGAAACGGGCAGGGGGATCTACTGAAGCTTTCTTT. This chain links TRBV20-1 with TRBJ1-1; 7 bases agree with TRBD1. V lost 6 bases to trimming and J lost 5 bases; unmatched junction nucleotides: 15. The CDR3 loop spans 15 amino acids. Germline-derived CDR1 and CDR2 are DFQATT and SNEGSKA (reference sequence).

With respect to this clonotype: A much larger clone lies one base from this, so it may be a read error. As DNA, the CDR3 is TGCAACGTCATCGGATCCTACGAGCAGTACTTC. It codes for CNVIGSYEQYF. The V gene is TRBV29-1, the J gene TRBJ2-7; D unresolved. Germline lookup yields CDR1 SQVTM and CDR2 ANQGSEA. CDR3 size: 11 residues.

This clonotype appeared a few times. V and J are TRBV5-6 and TRBJ2-4; D perhaps matches TRBD2 (6 bases). The CDR3 consists of 14 residues. Per the germline V gene, CDR1 is SGHDT and CDR2 is YYEEEE. V shed 4 bases and J shed 1 base, with 9 bases lying between them. The CDR3: CASSVSGAKNIQYF. CDR3 in DNA: TGTGCCAGCAGCGTCAGCGGGGCCAAAAACATTCAGTACTTC.

This clonotype came up many times. The rearrangement uses TRBV20-1 and TRBJ2-1; TRBD1 aligns across 12 bases. The trim removed 1 base at V and 10 bases at J, leaving 5 bases unmatched. The germline CDR1 and CDR2 sequences are DFQATT and SNEGSKA (reference sequence). This CDR3 contains 14 residues. The CDR3 bases are TGCAGTGCTAGAGTGGGGACAGGGGGCCAGGAGCAGTTCTTC. Translated: CSARVGTGGQEQFF.

The sample holds a few counts of this clonotype. The chain links TRBV10-3 to TRBJ2-7; 7 positions agree with TRBD2. CDR1 ENHRY and CDR2 SYGVKD come from the germline V gene. With V trimmed by 2 bases and J by 2 bases, 9 bases remained unmatched. The CDR3 covers 16 residues. CDR3 DNA: TGTGCCATCAGTGAGGGGGGAGGGGTCAATACCTACGAGCAGTACTTC. It specifies CAISEGGGVNTYEQYF.

The chain joins TRBV4-3 to TRBJ1-6, with TRBD1 identical over 7 bases. The V gene's germline CDR1 is LGHNA and CDR2 YSLEER. This CDR3 has 16 amino acids. Trimming took 1 base from V and 7 from J; bases not matched to a gene: 7. The CDR3 coding sequence is TGCGCCAGCAGCCAAGCCGCCCAGGGGGGAAATTCACCCCTCCACTTT. Its translation is CASSQAAQGGNSPLHF.

The chain is built from TRBV5-1 and TRBJ2-1; 11 nucleotides line up with TRBD2. The CDR3 loop spans 16 amino acids. V lost 2 bases and J lost 4; bases outside the gene matches: 5. The germline CDR1 and CDR2 sequences are SGHRS and YFSETQ. CDR3 sequence reads: CASSLMTSGAYNEQFF. CDR3 DNA sequence: TGCGCCAGCAGCTTAATGACTAGCGGGGCTTACAATGAGCAGTTCTTC.

This clonotype has just a few counts. Germline and junction disagree at one end, which may indicate a read error. The V gene is TRBV6-2 or TRBV6-3, the J gene TRBJ2-5; D gene uncertain. TRBJ2-7 matches the DNA end more closely, so the J call is doubtful. Germline CDR1 reads MNHEY; CDR2 reads SVGEGT. The CDR3 spans 14 residues. CDR3 nucleotides: TGTGCCAGCAGTGACTCGATCGGACCATTCGAGCAGTACTTC. Translated: CASSDSIGPFEQYF.

The chain joins TRBV4-2 to TRBJ2-7; D is possibly TRBD2 (5 bases). The CDR3 is 15 amino acids. Trimming shortened V by 0 bases and J by 4 bases, and 13 bases separated the two germline ends. CDR1 is LGHNA, CDR2 YNFKEQ, per germline. This chain's CDR3 is CASSQDPGVGYEQYF. The CDR3 DNA reads TGTGCCAGCAGCCAAGATCCCGGGGTAGGGTACGAGCAGTACTTC.

This clonotype was seen a few times. This chain uses TRBV27 with TRBJ1-2; TRBD1 matches 9 bases. The germline V gene has CDR1 MNHEY and CDR2 SMNVEV (reference sequence). V lost 6 bases to trimming and J lost 6 bases; unmatched junction nucleotides: 5. The CDR3 has 13 amino acids. The CDR3 sequence is CASSRDRVHGYTF. DNA of the CDR3: TGTGCCAGCAGCCGGGACAGGGTCCATGGCTACACCTTC.